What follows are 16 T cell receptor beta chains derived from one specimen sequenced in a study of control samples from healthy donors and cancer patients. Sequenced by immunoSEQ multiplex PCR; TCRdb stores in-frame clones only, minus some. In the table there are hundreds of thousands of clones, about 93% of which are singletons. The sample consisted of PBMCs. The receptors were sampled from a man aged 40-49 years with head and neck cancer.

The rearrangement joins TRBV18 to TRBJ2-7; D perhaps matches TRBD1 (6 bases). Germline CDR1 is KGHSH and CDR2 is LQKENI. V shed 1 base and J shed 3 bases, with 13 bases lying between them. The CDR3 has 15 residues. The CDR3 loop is CASSPLPTGNYEQYF. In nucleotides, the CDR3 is TGTGCCAGCTCACCACTTCCTACAGGGAACTACGAGCAGTACTTC.

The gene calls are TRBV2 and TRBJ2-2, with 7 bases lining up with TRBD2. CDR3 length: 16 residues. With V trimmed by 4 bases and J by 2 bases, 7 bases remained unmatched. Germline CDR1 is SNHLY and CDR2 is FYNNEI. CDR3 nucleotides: TGTGCCAGCAGTGGACTAGCACTCTTTAACACCGGGGAGCTGTTTTTT. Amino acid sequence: CASSGLALFNTGELFF.

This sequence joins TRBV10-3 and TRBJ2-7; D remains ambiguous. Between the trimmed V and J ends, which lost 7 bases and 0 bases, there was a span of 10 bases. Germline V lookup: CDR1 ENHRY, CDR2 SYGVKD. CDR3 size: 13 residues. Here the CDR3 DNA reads TGTGCCATCACCTCCGCCTCCTCCTACGAGCAGTACTTC. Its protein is CAITSASSYEQYF.

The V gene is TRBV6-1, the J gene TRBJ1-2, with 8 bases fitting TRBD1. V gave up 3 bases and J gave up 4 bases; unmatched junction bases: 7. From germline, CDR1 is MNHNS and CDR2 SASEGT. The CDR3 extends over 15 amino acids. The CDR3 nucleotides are TGTGCCAGCAGTGAGGGTTACAGGGGGAGCTATGGCTACACCTTC. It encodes CASSEGYRGSYGYTF.

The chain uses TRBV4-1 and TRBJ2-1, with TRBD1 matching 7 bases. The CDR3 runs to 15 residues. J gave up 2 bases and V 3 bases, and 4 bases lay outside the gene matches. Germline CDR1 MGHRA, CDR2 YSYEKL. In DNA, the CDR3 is TGCGCCAGCAGCCACATAGACAGGGCCTACAATGAGCAGTTCTTC. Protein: CASSHIDRAYNEQFF.

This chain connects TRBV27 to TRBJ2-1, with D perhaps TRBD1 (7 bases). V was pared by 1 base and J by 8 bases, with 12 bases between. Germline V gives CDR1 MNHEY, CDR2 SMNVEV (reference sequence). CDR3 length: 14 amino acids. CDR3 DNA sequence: TGTGCCAGCAGTTTATGGAGGGGGCAGGATGAGCAGTTCTTC. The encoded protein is CASSLWRGQDEQFF.

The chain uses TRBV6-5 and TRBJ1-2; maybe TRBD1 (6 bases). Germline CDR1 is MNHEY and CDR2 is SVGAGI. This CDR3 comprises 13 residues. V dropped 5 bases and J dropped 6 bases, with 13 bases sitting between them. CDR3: CASSPDRIHGYTF. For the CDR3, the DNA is TGTGCCAGCAGTCCCGACAGGATACATGGCTACACCTTC.

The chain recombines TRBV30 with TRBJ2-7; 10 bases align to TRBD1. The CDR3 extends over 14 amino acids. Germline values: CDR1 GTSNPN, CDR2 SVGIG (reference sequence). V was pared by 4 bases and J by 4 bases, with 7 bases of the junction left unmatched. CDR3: CAWMGQGREYEQYF. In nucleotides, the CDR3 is TGTGCCTGGATGGGACAGGGGAGGGAATACGAGCAGTACTTC.

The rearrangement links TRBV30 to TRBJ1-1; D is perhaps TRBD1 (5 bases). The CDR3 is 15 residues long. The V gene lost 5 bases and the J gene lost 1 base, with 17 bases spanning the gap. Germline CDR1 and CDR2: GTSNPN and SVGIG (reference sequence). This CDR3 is CAWGKGLLPNTEAFF. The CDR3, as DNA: TGTGCCTGGGGGAAGGGACTCCTACCGAACACTGAAGCTTTCTTT.

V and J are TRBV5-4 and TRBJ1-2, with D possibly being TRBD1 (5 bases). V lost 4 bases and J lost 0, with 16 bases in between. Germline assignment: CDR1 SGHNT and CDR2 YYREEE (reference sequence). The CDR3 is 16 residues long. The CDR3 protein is CASSPGTGPSNYGYTF. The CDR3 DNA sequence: TGTGCCAGCAGCCCGGGGACTGGGCCCTCTAACTATGGCTACACCTTC.

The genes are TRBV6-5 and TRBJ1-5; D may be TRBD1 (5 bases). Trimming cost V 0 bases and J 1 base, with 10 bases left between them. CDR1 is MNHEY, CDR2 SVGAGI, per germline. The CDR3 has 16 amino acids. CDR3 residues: CASSYSGPRSNQPQHF. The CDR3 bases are TGTGCCAGCAGTTACTCGGGGCCCCGGAGCAATCAGCCCCAGCATTTT.

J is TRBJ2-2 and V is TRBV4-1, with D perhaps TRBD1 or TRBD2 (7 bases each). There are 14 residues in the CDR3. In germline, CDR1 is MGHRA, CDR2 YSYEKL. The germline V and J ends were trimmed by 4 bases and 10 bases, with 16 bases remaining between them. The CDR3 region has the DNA TGCGCCAGCAGCCTCGTCAGGGGGGGCTCGGAGCTGTTTTTT. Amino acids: CASSLVRGGSELFF.

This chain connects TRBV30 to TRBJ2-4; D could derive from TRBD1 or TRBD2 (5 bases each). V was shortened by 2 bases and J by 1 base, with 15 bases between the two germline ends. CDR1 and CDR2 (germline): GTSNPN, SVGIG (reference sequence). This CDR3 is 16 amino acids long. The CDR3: CAWSRSGTPAKNIQYF. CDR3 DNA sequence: TGTGCCTGGAGTAGATCCGGGACCCCGGCCAAAAACATTCAGTACTTC.

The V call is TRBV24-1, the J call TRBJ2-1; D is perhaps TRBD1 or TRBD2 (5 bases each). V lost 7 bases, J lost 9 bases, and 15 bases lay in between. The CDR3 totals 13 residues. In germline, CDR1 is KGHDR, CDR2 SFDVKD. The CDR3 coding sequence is TGTGCCACCAGGGAACCCTGGGGGATTGAGCAGTTCTTC. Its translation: CATREPWGIEQFF.

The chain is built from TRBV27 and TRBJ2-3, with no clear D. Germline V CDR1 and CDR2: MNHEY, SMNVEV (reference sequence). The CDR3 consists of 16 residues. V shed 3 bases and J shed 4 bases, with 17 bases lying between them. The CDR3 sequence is CASSFGGPPGADTQYF. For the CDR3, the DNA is TGTGCCAGCAGTTTTGGCGGACCCCCCGGCGCAGATACGCAGTATTTT.

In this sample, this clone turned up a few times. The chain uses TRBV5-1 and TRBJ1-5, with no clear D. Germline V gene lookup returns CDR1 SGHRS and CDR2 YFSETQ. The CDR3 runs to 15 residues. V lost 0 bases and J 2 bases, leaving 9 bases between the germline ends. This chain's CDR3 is CASSLAPFGNQPQHF. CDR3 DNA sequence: TGCGCCAGCAGCTTGGCCCCCTTTGGCAATCAGCCCCAGCATTTT.